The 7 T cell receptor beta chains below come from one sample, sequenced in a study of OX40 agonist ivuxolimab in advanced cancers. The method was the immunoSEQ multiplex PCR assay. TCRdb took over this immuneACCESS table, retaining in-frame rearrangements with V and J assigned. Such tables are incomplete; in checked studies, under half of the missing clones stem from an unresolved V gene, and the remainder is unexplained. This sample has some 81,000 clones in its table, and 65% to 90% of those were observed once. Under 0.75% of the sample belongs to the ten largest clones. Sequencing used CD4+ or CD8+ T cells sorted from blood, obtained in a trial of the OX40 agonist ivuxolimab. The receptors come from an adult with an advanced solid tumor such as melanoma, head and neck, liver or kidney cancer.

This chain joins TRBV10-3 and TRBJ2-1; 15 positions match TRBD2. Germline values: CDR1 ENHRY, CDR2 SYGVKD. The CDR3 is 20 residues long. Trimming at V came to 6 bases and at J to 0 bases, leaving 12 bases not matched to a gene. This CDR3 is CAIRAPSGLAGGSSYNEQFF. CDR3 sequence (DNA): TGTGCCATCAGGGCACCATCGGGACTAGCGGGGGGTAGCTCCTACAATGAGCAGTTCTTC.

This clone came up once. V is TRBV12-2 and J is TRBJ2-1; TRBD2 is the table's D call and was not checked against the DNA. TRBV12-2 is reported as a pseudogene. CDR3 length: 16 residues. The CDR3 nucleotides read TGTGCAAGTCGCTTAGGGTTCCGGGTTACTGGCCATGAGCAGTTCTTC. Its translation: CASRLGFRVTGHEQFF.

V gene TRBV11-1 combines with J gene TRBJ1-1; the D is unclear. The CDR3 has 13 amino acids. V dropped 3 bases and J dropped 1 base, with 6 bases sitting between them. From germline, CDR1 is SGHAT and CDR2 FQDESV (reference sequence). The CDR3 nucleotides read TGTGCCAGCAGCTTTTCCCGGAACACTGAAGCTTTCTTT. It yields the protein CASSFSRNTEAFF.

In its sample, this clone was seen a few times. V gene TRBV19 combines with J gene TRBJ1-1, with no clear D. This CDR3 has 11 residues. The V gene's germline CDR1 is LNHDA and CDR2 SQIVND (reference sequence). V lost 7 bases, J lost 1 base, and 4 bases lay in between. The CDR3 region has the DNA TGTGCCAGTATTGAGAACACTGAAGCTTTCTTT. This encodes CASIENTEAFF.

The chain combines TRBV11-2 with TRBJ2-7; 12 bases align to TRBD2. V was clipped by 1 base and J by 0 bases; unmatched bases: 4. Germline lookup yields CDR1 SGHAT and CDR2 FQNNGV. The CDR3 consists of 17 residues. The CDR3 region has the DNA TGTGCCAGCAGCTTAGCACCGGGACTAGCGGGCTCCTACGAGCAGTACTTC. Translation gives CASSLAPGLAGSYEQYF.

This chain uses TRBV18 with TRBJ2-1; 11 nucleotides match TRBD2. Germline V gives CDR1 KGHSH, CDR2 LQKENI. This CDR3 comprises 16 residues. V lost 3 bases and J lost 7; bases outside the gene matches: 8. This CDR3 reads CASSPLAGGRVNEQFF. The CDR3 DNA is TGTGCCAGCTCACCTTTAGCGGGGGGGCGAGTAAATGAGCAGTTCTTC.

For the CDR3, the DNA is TGTGCCAGCAGCCAGTTGGGACCCACAGATACGCAGTATTTT. This gives the protein CASSQLGPTDTQYF. The rearrangement uses TRBV2 and TRBJ2-3; D is possibly TRBD1 or TRBD2 (5 bases each). Trimming took 6 bases from V and 2 from J, leaving 12 bases between them. The CDR3 runs to 14 residues. CDR1 SNHLY and CDR2 FYNNEI come from the germline V gene.